This T cell receptor beta chain was obtained from a study of CD8 T cells in Susac syndrome (dated by TCRdb to the late 2010s). For context, the study as a whole: The study used repertoire sequencing to test whether antigen drove CD8+ T cell activation and differentiation in Susac syndrome.

From its cysteine to its phenylalanine, the CDR3 spans 12 amino acids. The DNA shown is the 36-base CDR3, in frame from base 1. CDR1 and CDR2 are drawn from the germline V gene: MDHEN, SYDVKM. V trim: 8 bases; J trim: 8 bases; unmatched bases: 5. Overall study results and their limits: The TCR sequencing and HLA analysis was acknowledged to have included a relatively small number of individuals.

RNA was extracted with the RNeasy kit and roughly 0.5 to 1 ug was reverse transcribed using random hexamers. TCR beta CDR3 regions were amplified with the immunoSEQ multiplex PCR assay covering 54 Vbeta and 13 Jbeta segments. PCR amplification bias was corrected by using a synthetic template baseline for primer optimization and computational correction. The original methods were these. Only productive sequences were kept, with reads annotated to V, D and J genes according to IMGT and analyzed in immunoSEQ Analyzer. Clonality was calculated as one minus the Shannon entropy normalized by log2 of the number of productive unique sequences. For each patient and control, public and private clones were evaluated among the 100 most prevalent clones. Clones were defined as Susac-specific when absent from the healthy and MS cohorts, from about 970 published viral clones and from other ImmuneACCESS disease sequences. The public reads were run again by TCRdb, first through fastp at Q25 and then through MiXCR, and only productive beta chains were kept. Records with the same CDR3 protein are collapsed into one entry carrying the most frequent genes and DNA. The V and J calls were determined by TCRdb, not by the authors. The sample includes 150,000 to 200,000 distinct CDR3 sequences, with over 85% observed a single time. The ten largest account for around 0.1% of the sample.

Peripheral blood CD8+ and CD4+ T cells from healthy donors, Susac syndrome patients and multiple sclerosis patients were profiled using high-throughput TCR beta sequencing. Treatment-naive patients with stable or active relapsing-remitting disease fulfilling revised McDonald criteria were used as multiple sclerosis controls. Bulk CD8+ and CD4+ T cells were purified magnetically by negative isolation, whereas CD8+ TEMRA cells were enriched by FACS. Blood was drawn into EDTA tubes, processed within 24 hours, and PBMCs were isolated by density gradient centrifugation. PBMCs intended for TCR sequencing were cryopreserved in liquid nitrogen and were subsequently thawed in a 37 degrees C water bath. A purity of at least 90% was achieved for sorted or isolated CD4+, CD8+ and CD8+ TEMRA cells. Turning to this clonotype: Its antigen remains unidentified. There are no base qualities to consult, and no much larger clone falls within one base.

This clonotype was obtained from a human donor with multiple sclerosis. Sequencing was performed on CD4+ T cells from PBMCs. Rearrangement joined TRBV28 to TRBJ1-2, with 10 junctional bases fitting TRBD1. The CDR3 here reads CASGDRGRGYTF. The DNA sequence follows: TGTGCCAGCGGAGACAGGGGGCGAGGCTACACCTTC.